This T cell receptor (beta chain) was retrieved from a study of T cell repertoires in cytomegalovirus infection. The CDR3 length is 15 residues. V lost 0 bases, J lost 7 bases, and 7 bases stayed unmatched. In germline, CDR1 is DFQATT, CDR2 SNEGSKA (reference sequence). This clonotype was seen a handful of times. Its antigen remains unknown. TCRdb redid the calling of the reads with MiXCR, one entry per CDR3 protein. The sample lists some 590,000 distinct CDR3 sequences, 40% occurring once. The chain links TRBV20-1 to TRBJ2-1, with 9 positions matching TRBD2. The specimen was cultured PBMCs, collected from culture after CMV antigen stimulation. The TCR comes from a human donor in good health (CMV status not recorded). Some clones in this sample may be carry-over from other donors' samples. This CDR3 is CSARDRLAGRNEQFF. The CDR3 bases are TGCAGTGCTAGAGATCGGCTAGCGGGGCGGAATGAGCAGTTCTTC.